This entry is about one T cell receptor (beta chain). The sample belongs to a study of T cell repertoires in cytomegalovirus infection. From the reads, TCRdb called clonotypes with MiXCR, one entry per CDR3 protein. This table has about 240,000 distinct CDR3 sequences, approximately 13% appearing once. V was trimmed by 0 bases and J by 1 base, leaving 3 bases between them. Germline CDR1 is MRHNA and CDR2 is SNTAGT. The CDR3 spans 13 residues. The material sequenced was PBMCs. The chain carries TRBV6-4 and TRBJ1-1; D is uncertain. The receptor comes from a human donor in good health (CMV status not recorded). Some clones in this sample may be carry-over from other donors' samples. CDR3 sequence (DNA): TGTGCCAGCAGTGACTCGACGAACACTGAAGCTTTCTTT. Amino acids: CASSDSTNTEAFF.